The 31 T cell receptor beta chains below all came from one sample that was sequenced in a study of blood T cell repertoires in COVID-19. TCRdb keeps only in-frame clones here, not all; method: immunoSEQ multiplex PCR. The repertoire includes some 200,000 clones, around 90% of them detected once, and around 1.6% sits in the top ten. The sample was peripheral blood. All receptors derive from an older man with acute or convalescent COVID-19.

The rearrangement uses TRBV6-4 and TRBJ2-1; 9 positions agree with TRBD2. J gave up 7 bases and V 0 bases, and 7 bases lay outside the gene matches. The CDR3 covers 16 residues. Germline CDR1 is MRHNA and CDR2 is SNTAGT. The CDR3 DNA is TGTGCCAGCAGTGACTCAGGCGGGAGGGCCTCAAATGAGCAGTTCTTC. Its translation is CASSDSGGRASNEQFF.

The gene calls are TRBV29-1 and TRBJ1-1, with D unresolved. The V gene lost 5 bases and the J gene lost 0 bases, with 10 bases spanning the gap. Germline V lookup: CDR1 SQVTM, CDR2 ANQGSEA. The length of the CDR3 is 13 residues. CDR3 DNA: TGCAGCGTTATTATACGGGTGAACACTGAAGCTTTCTTT. It codes for CSVIIRVNTEAFF.

The chain uses TRBV19 and TRBJ2-1, with 8 bases that match TRBD2. V lost 3 bases, J lost 8 bases, and 12 bases stayed unmatched. From germline, CDR1 is LNHDA and CDR2 SQIVND (reference sequence). The CDR3 has 16 residues. The CDR3 region has the DNA TGTGCCAGTAGTATTCGGGGCGGGAGGAAGGTCGATGAGCAGTTCTTC. This encodes CASSIRGGRKVDEQFF.

The chain uses TRBV4-2 and TRBJ2-2; 15 positions match TRBD2. This CDR3 spans 18 amino acids. The V segment lost 3 bases and the J segment 4 bases; nucleotides outside the gene matches: 6. CDR1 is LGHNA, CDR2 YNFKEQ, per germline. The CDR3 here is CASSQGGLAGGPTGELFF. In nucleotides, the CDR3 is TGTGCCAGCAGCCAGGGGGGACTAGCGGGAGGCCCCACCGGGGAGCTGTTTTTT.

The rearrangement joins TRBV2 to TRBJ2-5; TRBD1 matches at 10 bases. The length of the CDR3 is 15 residues. Germline V lookup: CDR1 SNHLY, CDR2 FYNNEI. V gave up 6 bases and J gave up 5 bases; unmatched junction bases: 9. This chain's CDR3 is CASRPTGQGQETQYF. The CDR3 region has the DNA TGTGCCAGCAGACCTACGGGACAGGGGCAGGAGACCCAGTACTTC. The complete variable domain, with remaining parts taken from reference TRBV2 and TRBJ2-5, reads EPEVTQTPSHQVTQMGQEVILRCVPISNHLYFYWYRQILGQKVEFLVSFYNNEISEKSEIFDDQFSVERPDGSNFTLKIRSTKLEDSAMYFCASRPTGQGQETQYFGPGTRLLVL.

This clone was recorded once. This sequence joins TRBV10-3 and TRBJ1-5; no clear D gene. Trimming took off 6 bases at V and 7 bases at J, with 13 bases between the two ends. The germline V gene encodes CDR1 ENHRY and CDR2 SYGVKD. The CDR3 has 13 residues. CDR3 region: CAISGREGQPQHF. The CDR3 nucleotides read TGTGCCATCAGCGGAAGGGAGGGACAGCCCCAGCATTTT.

The chain has TRBV18 and TRBJ1-2; 10 positions agree with TRBD1. The CDR3 covers 13 residues. After removal of 5 bases from V and 5 bases from J, the junction contained 2 bases not matched to a gene. Germline lookup yields CDR1 KGHSH and CDR2 LQKENI. This chain's CDR3 is CASSKGQGYGYTF. The CDR3 DNA sequence: TGTGCCAGCTCAAAGGGACAGGGGTATGGCTACACCTTC.

The chain joins TRBV7-2 to TRBJ1-5; D is undetermined. The length of the CDR3 is 13 residues. The V gene lost 3 bases and the J gene lost 2 bases, with 5 bases spanning the gap. Germline CDR1 and CDR2: SGHTA and FQGNSA. CDR3 sequence reads: CASSFYGNQPQHF. In nucleotides, the CDR3 is TGTGCCAGCAGCTTCTATGGCAATCAGCCCCAGCATTTT.

The chain uses TRBV18 and TRBJ1-1; 7 bases fit TRBD1. V was pared by 3 bases and J by 5 bases, with 6 bases of the junction left unmatched. The CDR3 runs to 14 residues. Germline V gene lookup returns CDR1 KGHSH and CDR2 LQKENI. The CDR3 sequence: CASSPGQLRTEAFF. DNA for the CDR3: TGTGCCAGCTCACCGGGACAGTTAAGAACTGAAGCTTTCTTT.

The gene calls are TRBV3-1 (or the pseudogene TRBV3-2) and TRBJ2-1, with a tentative D call TRBD2 (6 bases). This CDR3 contains 14 residues. CDR1 and CDR2 from the germline V gene are LGHDT and YNNKEL (reference sequence). V was pared by 1 base and J by 9 bases, with 13 bases between. This chain's CDR3 is CASSQGRLGSEQFF. The CDR3 region has the DNA TGTGCCAGCAGCCAAGGTCGACTAGGGTCTGAGCAGTTCTTC.

This chain connects TRBV19 to TRBJ1-5; possible D gene TRBD1, 6 bases. The germline V gene has CDR1 LNHDA and CDR2 SQIVND (reference sequence). V lost 5 bases and J lost 7, with 15 bases in between. There are 14 residues in the CDR3. The DNA for the CDR3 is TGTGCCAGTAGTCAGGGCCCGGGGGGCCAGCCCCAGCATTTT. This encodes CASSQGPGGQPQHF.

This rearrangement joins TRBV5-1 to TRBJ2-1; 10 bases map to TRBD1. CDR3 length: 16 residues. V lost 0 bases and J lost 4; bases outside the gene matches: 4. The germline gives CDR1 SGHRS, CDR2 YFSETQ. The CDR3: CASSLVGGQGYNEQFF. The CDR3 DNA reads TGCGCCAGCAGCTTGGTAGGGGGACAGGGGTACAATGAGCAGTTCTTC.

The chain joins TRBV5-1 to TRBJ2-1, with TRBD2 identical over 9 bases. V lost 3 bases, J lost 7 bases, and 11 bases stayed unmatched. The CDR3 is 16 amino acids. Germline V gives CDR1 SGHRS, CDR2 YFSETQ. CDR3 coding DNA: TGCGCCAGCAGCTCCTGGGTAGCGGGAGCGGGTAATGAGCAGTTCTTC. This codes for CASSSWVAGAGNEQFF.

Comments on this clone: At one boundary the junction diverges from the germline segment, which might be a read error. The V call is TRBV2, the J call TRBJ2-5; 14 nucleotides line up with TRBD2. Germline V gene data show CDR1 as SNHLY and CDR2 as FYNNEI. The CDR3 consists of 12 residues. The CDR3 region is CASVRLAGGPHF. The CDR3 bases are TGTGCCAGCGTGCGACTAGCGGGAGGGCCGCACTTC.

This clone occurred a few times. The chain combines TRBV18 with TRBJ2-5; TRBD1 might be the D (5 bases). Trimming removed 8 bases at V and 1 base at J, with 11 bases between. The CDR3 covers 13 residues. The V gene's germline CDR1 is KGHSH and CDR2 LQKENI. The CDR3 nucleotides read TGTGCCAGCACAGCGACAGCCCAAGAGACCCAGTACTTC. It encodes CASTATAQETQYF.

The chain employs TRBV12-3 or TRBV12-4 and TRBJ1-1; D not resolved. The CDR3 is 11 amino acids. V shed 5 bases and J shed 5 bases, with 6 bases lying between them. This CDR3 is CASSRGTEAFF. The CDR3 DNA follows: TGTGCCAGCAGTCGCGGGACTGAAGCTTTCTTT.

The V and J genes are TRBV14 and TRBJ1-1, with a tentative D call TRBD1 (6 bases). The CDR3 length is 17 residues. V was trimmed by 0 bases and J by 4 bases, leaving 18 bases between them. CDR1 is SGHDN and CDR2 is FVKESK in the germline V gene. The CDR3 sequence is CASSQDPLGRGLTEAFF. The CDR3 DNA sequence: TGTGCCAGCAGCCAAGATCCCCTCGGCAGGGGTCTCACTGAAGCTTTCTTT.

J is TRBJ2-3 and V is TRBV6-2 or TRBV6-3, with a tentative D call TRBD1 (5 bases). The CDR3 spans 12 residues. The germline CDR1 and CDR2 sequences are MNHEY and SVGEGT. V lost 4 bases and J 6 bases, leaving 8 bases between the germline ends. CDR3 amino acids: CASSWTSDTQYF. The CDR3 nucleotides read TGTGCCAGCAGTTGGACATCGGATACGCAGTATTTT.

Only one count was recorded for this clone. The same CDR3 can be traced to other DNA sequences in this sample. Here the CDR3 DNA reads TGTGCCAGCAGTTTGACGGACAGGGGGGTATACGAGCAGTACTTC. Its translation: CASSLTDRGVYEQYF. This chain uses TRBV27 with TRBJ2-7; 10 bases match TRBD1. The CDR3 extends over 15 amino acids. In germline, CDR1 is MNHEY, CDR2 SMNVEV (reference sequence). V lost 3 bases to trimming and J lost 4 bases; unmatched junction nucleotides: 6.

The rearrangement joins TRBV4-3 to TRBJ1-1; TRBD1 agrees at 7 bases. CDR3 length: 18 residues. Trimming cost V 0 bases and J 0 bases; bases outside gene matches: 10. Germline V CDR1 and CDR2: LGHNA, YSLEER. The CDR3 sequence: CASSQDLPSGTVNTEAFF. CDR3 DNA: TGCGCCAGCAGCCAAGATTTACCGTCCGGGACAGTGAACACTGAAGCTTTCTTT.

This chain joins TRBV29-1 and TRBJ2-7; TRBD2 aligns across 7 bases. Trimming removed 4 bases from V and 0 bases from J; junction bases left unmatched: 6. CDR3 length: 14 residues. Germline loops: CDR1 SQVTM, CDR2 ANQGSEA. The CDR3 sequence: CSVGGGGSSYEQYF. Written as DNA, the CDR3 is TGCAGCGTTGGGGGGGGTGGCAGCTCCTACGAGCAGTACTTC.

This rearrangement joins TRBV6-5 to TRBJ1-6; 7 bases agree with TRBD1. Losses at the gene ends were 9 bases for V and 7 bases for J; bases not matched to a gene: 6. The germline V gene has CDR1 MNHEY and CDR2 SVGAGI. The CDR3 is made up of 13 amino acids. The CDR3 nucleotides read TGTGCCAGTACCGGGACAGAAAATTCACCCCTCCACTTT. Protein product: CASTGTENSPLHF.

The V and J genes are TRBV29-1 and TRBJ2-3; D uncertain. The CDR3 has 13 residues. V was trimmed by 7 bases and J by 3 bases, leaving 14 bases between them. Germline CDR1 reads SQVTM; CDR2 reads ANQGSEA. Here the CDR3 DNA reads TGCAGCGGTTTAACGGGTCAGACAGATACGCAGTATTTT. It translates to CSGLTGQTDTQYF.

The chain links TRBV6-5 to TRBJ2-1; D is possibly TRBD2 (6 bases). Trimming cost V 3 bases and J 8 bases, with 14 bases left between them. This CDR3 contains 14 residues. Germline V CDR1 and CDR2: MNHEY, SVGAGI. CDR3 residues: CASSYIREIDEQFF. The CDR3 DNA follows: TGTGCCAGCAGTTATATCCGGGAGATCGATGAGCAGTTCTTC.

The genes are TRBV27 and TRBJ1-3; unclear D gene. V was clipped by 5 bases and J by 0 bases, with 11 bases between them. This CDR3 region has 15 residues. Germline loops: CDR1 MNHEY, CDR2 SMNVEV (reference sequence). CDR3 region: CASSPTRISGNTIYF. The CDR3 nucleotides read TGTGCCAGCAGTCCCACAAGAATCTCTGGAAACACCATATATTTT.

This rearrangement joins TRBV7-9 to TRBJ2-7; tentatively, D is TRBD2 (5 bases). The CDR3 has 12 residues. CDR1 is SEHNR, CDR2 FQNEAQ, per germline (reference sequence). Trimming removed 5 bases from V and 5 bases from J, with 10 bases in between. The CDR3 DNA follows: TGTGCCAGCAGCCCCCGGCGGGACGAGCAGTACTTC. This codes for CASSPRRDEQYF.

The rearrangement uses TRBV10-3 and TRBJ2-1; 12 bases are shared with TRBD2. Germline V gene sequence: CDR1 ENHRY, CDR2 SYGVKD. The CDR3 runs to 15 residues. Trimming cost V 7 bases and J 3 bases; bases outside gene matches: 4. CDR3 coding DNA: TGTGCCATCATTAAGACTAGCGGGAGCTACAATGAGCAGTTCTTC. It codes for CAIIKTSGSYNEQFF.

J is TRBJ2-7 and V is TRBV29-1; 8 positions match TRBD2. Unmatched junction bases numbered 4, after V lost 4 bases and J lost 2 bases. From germline, CDR1 is SQVTM and CDR2 ANQGSEA. The CDR3 is made up of 13 amino acids. The CDR3 is CSVAFGRAYEQYF. The CDR3 region has the DNA TGCAGCGTTGCATTCGGGAGGGCCTACGAGCAGTACTTC.

Details on this clone: Other DNA sequences within the sample encode an identical CDR3. This chain links TRBV7-9 with TRBJ1-5; TRBD1 agrees at 8 bases. Trimming removed 5 bases from V and 4 bases from J; junction bases left unmatched: 7. CDR1 SEHNR and CDR2 FQNEAQ come from the germline V gene (reference sequence). The CDR3 runs 15 residues. CDR3 DNA sequence: TGTGCCAGCAGCATCGGACAGGGTGAGAATCAGCCCCAGCATTTT. This translates into CASSIGQGENQPQHF.

This clone was seen only once. The chain combines TRBV5-1 with TRBJ2-7, with TRBD1 identical over 12 bases. Germline lookup yields CDR1 SGHRS and CDR2 YFSETQ. J gave up 6 bases and V 0 bases, and 4 bases lay outside the gene matches. The CDR3 spans 15 residues. The CDR3 region is CASSLDGTGGSEQYF. DNA of the CDR3: TGCGCCAGCAGCTTGGATGGGACAGGGGGCTCCGAGCAGTACTTC.

The chain carries TRBV24-1 and TRBJ2-1; no reliable D call. Trimming took 0 bases from V and 0 from J, leaving 5 bases between them. Germline CDR1 is KGHDR and CDR2 is SFDVKD. The length of the CDR3 is 15 residues. The CDR3 reads CATSDLASSYNEQFF. In DNA, the CDR3 is TGTGCCACCAGTGATTTGGCTAGCTCCTACAATGAGCAGTTCTTC.